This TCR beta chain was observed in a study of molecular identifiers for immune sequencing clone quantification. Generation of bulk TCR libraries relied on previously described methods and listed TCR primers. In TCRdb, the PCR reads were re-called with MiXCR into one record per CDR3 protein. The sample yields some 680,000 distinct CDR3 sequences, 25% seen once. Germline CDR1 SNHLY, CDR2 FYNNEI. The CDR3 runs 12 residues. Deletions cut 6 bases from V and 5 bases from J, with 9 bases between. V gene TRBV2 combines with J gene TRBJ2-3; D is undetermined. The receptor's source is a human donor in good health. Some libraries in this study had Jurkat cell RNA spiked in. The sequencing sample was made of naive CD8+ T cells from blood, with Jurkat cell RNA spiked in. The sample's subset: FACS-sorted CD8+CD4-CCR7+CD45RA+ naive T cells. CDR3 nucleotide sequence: TGTGCCAGCAGGGCTTTGGTAGATACGCAGTATTTT. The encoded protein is CASRALVDTQYF. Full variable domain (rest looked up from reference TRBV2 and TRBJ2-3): EPEVTQTPSHQVTQMGQEVILRCVPISNHLYFYWYRQILGQKVEFLVSFYNNEISEKSEIFDDQFSVERPDGSNFTLKIRSTKLEDSAMYFCASRALVDTQYFGPGTRLTVL.